Shown below are 29 T cell receptor beta chains from a single sample sequenced in a study of beta chain features in type 1 diabetes (dated by TCRdb to the late 2010s). Library preparation employed the immunoSEQ multiplex PCR assay. All of the isolated RNA was reverse transcribed with the High Capacity cDNA Reverse Transcription Kit, so expressed TCRB transcripts were sequenced. As stored in TCRdb, this immuneACCESS dataset retains in-frame rearrangements with V and J assigned. A fraction of the clones does not appear; measured against another copy, unresolved V genes explain less than half of the discrepancy, and the remainder lacks a known reason. The sample data list hundreds of thousands of clones, and around a sixth of these were observed just once. The top ten constitute roughly 0.098% of the sample. Sequencing used naive CD4+ T cells from blood. The label giving this sample's cell subset or site can be read as: true naive CD4+ T cells. The receptors were gathered from a man younger than 35 in good health.

The chain couples TRBV30 to TRBJ2-7; TRBD1 agrees at 12 bases. CDR3 size: 13 residues. V dropped 6 bases and J dropped 4; count of bases not matched to a gene: 4. CDR1 is GTSNPN and CDR2 is SVGIG in the germline V gene (reference sequence). The CDR3 nucleotides are TGTGCCTGTCAGGGACAGGGGGCTTACGAGCAGTACTTC. This codes for CACQGQGAYEQYF.

This clone was seen a few times. The V call is TRBV5-1, the J call TRBJ1-1; no reliable D call. V was shortened by 1 base and J by 0 bases, with 10 bases between the two germline ends. CDR3 length: 15 amino acids. The germline gives CDR1 SGHRS, CDR2 YFSETQ. CDR3 nucleotide sequence: TGCGCCAGCAGCTTGTACGATCCTATGAACACTGAAGCTTTCTTT. As protein: CASSLYDPMNTEAFF.

This chain uses TRBV9 with TRBJ1-1; D unclear. The CDR3 extends over 16 amino acids. V gave up 0 bases and J gave up 4 bases, with 16 bases separating them. Germline V gene data show CDR1 as SGDLS and CDR2 as YYNGEE. The chain's CDR3 is CASSVGLRGDGTEAFF. CDR3 sequence (DNA): TGTGCCAGCAGCGTAGGGCTTCGGGGTGACGGCACTGAAGCTTTCTTT.

The chain couples TRBV5-6 to TRBJ1-2; TRBD1 matches at 7 bases. Germline-derived CDR1 and CDR2 are SGHDT and YYEEEE. This CDR3 contains 12 residues. Germline trimming cut 0 bases from V and 12 bases from J; bases unmatched to any gene: 5. CDR3 DNA: TGTGCCAGCAGCTTGGCGGCAGGGGGAAACACCTTC. This codes for CASSLAAGGNTF.

This chain joins TRBV21-1 and TRBJ2-3. TRBV21-1 is noted as a pseudogene. The CDR3 totals 19 residues. The CDR3 here is CASSNRAPQASQRADTQYF. CDR3 sequence (DNA): TGTGCCAGCAGCAATCGGGCACCTCAGGCCTCCCAAAGGGCAGATACGCAGTATTTT.

V is TRBV7-9 and J is TRBJ2-7; D uncertain. Deletions cut 4 bases from V and 0 bases from J, with 13 bases between. The CDR3 covers 15 residues. Germline loops: CDR1 SEHNR, CDR2 FQNEAQ (reference sequence). DNA for the CDR3: TGTGCCAGCAGCTCCTCTCCCCGAAACTCCTACGAGCAGTACTTC. Translating gives CASSSSPRNSYEQYF.

The chain carries TRBV7-9 and TRBJ1-2, with 9 bases lining up with TRBD1. V shed 7 bases, J shed 7 bases, and the junction held 7 bases outside the gene matches. CDR3 length: 13 amino acids. The V gene's germline CDR1 is SEHNR and CDR2 FQNEAQ (reference sequence). CDR3: CASTKTGGSGYTF. The CDR3 nucleotides read TGTGCCAGCACCAAGACAGGGGGTAGTGGCTACACCTTC.

This clone was picked up a small number of times. The chain employs TRBV14 and TRBJ2-5; no clear D gene. The CDR3 consists of 14 residues. V dropped 1 base and J dropped 6 bases, with 12 bases sitting between them. Germline assignment: CDR1 SGHDN and CDR2 FVKESK. The CDR3 sequence: CASSQADPRQTQYF. CDR3 nucleotide sequence: TGTGCCAGCAGCCAAGCGGACCCAAGACAGACCCAGTACTTC.

This clone turned up a few times. The rearrangement uses TRBV11-1 and TRBJ2-3; D perhaps matches TRBD2 (5 bases). Per the germline V gene, CDR1 is SGHAT and CDR2 is FQDESV (reference sequence). The CDR3 sequence is 14 residues long. V gave up 3 bases and J gave up 5 bases, with 12 bases separating them. This chain's CDR3 is CASSFKLDVDTQYF. For the CDR3, the DNA is TGTGCCAGCAGCTTCAAACTAGACGTAGATACGCAGTATTTT.

This clone was found a few times. The chain is built from TRBV4-2 and TRBJ2-5; the D is unclear. The CDR3 sequence is 14 residues long. The V and J ends lost 4 bases and 1 base respectively, with 10 bases between them. Germline CDR1 is LGHNA and CDR2 is YNFKEQ. The CDR3 loop reads CASSLFNFQETQYF. CDR3 nucleotides: TGTGCCAGCAGCCTATTCAACTTCCAAGAGACCCAGTACTTC.

The sample holds a few counts of this clone. The chain joins TRBV7-8 to TRBJ2-6, with TRBD1 as a possible D gene (6 bases). The V gene's germline CDR1 is SGHVS and CDR2 FQNEAQ. The CDR3 totals 15 residues. V lost 3 bases and J lost 2, with 8 bases in between. This chain's CDR3 is CASSFEGAGANVLTF. CDR3 in DNA: TGTGCCAGCAGCTTTGAGGGGGCTGGGGCCAACGTCCTGACTTTC.

The chain combines TRBV18 with TRBJ2-1, with TRBD2 matching 10 bases. This CDR3 spans 14 amino acids. Trimming took 9 bases from V and 8 from J; bases not matched to a gene: 10. Germline assignment: CDR1 KGHSH and CDR2 LQKENI. This CDR3 reads CASGTSGIPYEQFF. The CDR3, as DNA: TGTGCCAGTGGAACTAGCGGGATACCTTATGAGCAGTTCTTC.

This clone showed up just a few times. The genes are TRBV28 and TRBJ1-1; D remains unclear. CDR1 and CDR2 (germline): MDHEN, SYDVKM. Trimming took 1 base from V and 5 from J, leaving 11 bases between them. The CDR3 is 14 amino acids. The CDR3 nucleotides are TGTGCCAGCAGTTTATCTGGTGGGAGGACTGAAGCTTTCTTT. Amino acids: CASSLSGGRTEAFF.

This clone occurred a few times. The chain joins TRBV13 to TRBJ1-1; tentatively, D is TRBD1 (6 bases). In germline, CDR1 is PRHDT, CDR2 FYEKMQ (reference sequence). Trimming stripped 3 bases from V and 8 bases from J, with 13 bases between. CDR3 length equals 13 residues. The CDR3 spells CASSFLGALEAFF. In DNA, the CDR3 is TGTGCCAGCAGCTTCTTGGGGGCGCTCGAAGCTTTCTTT. The entire variable domain, with the rest obtained from reference TRBV13 and TRBJ1-1, is as follows: AAGVIQSPRHLIKEKRETATLKCYPIPRHDTVYWYQQGPGQDPQFLISFYEKMQSDKGSIPDRFSAQQFSDYHSELNMSSLELGDSALYFCASSFLGALEAFFGQGTRLTVV.

The chain couples TRBV9 to TRBJ2-1, with D perhaps assigned TRBD1 or TRBD2 (5 bases each). The V gene's germline CDR1 is SGDLS and CDR2 YYNGEE. The V end lost 0 bases, the J end lost 0 bases, and 13 bases lay between the germline ends. The CDR3 covers 17 residues. The CDR3 bases are TGTGCCAGCAGCGTAGTAAGCTGGGGGTTCTCCTACAATGAGCAGTTCTTC. Encoded protein: CASSVVSWGFSYNEQFF.

The chain recombines TRBV7-6 with TRBJ2-5; 8 bases match TRBD1. This CDR3 is built from 16 residues. CDR1 SGHVS and CDR2 FNYEAQ come from the germline V gene. V lost 3 bases to trimming and J lost 1 base; unmatched junction nucleotides: 7. The CDR3 DNA follows: TGTGCCAGCAGCTTGACGCCGGGACAGGCCCAAGAGACCCAGTACTTC. This gives the protein CASSLTPGQAQETQYF.

Only a few counts were recorded for this clone. This chain connects TRBV27 to TRBJ2-5; 8 nucleotides agree with TRBD2. Matching the DNA end better, TRBJ2-7 makes the J call doubtful. Germline V gene data show CDR1 as MNHEY and CDR2 as SMNVEV (reference sequence). This CDR3 region has 17 residues. Here the CDR3 reads CASSFRTSTTGPYEQYF. CDR3 nucleotide sequence: TGTGCCAGCAGTTTTCGGACTAGCACCACAGGCCCCTACGAGCAGTACTTC.

The gene calls are TRBV14 and TRBJ1-5; D gene uncertain. The CDR3 covers 15 residues. Germline V CDR1 and CDR2: SGHDN, FVKESK. V was trimmed by 4 bases and J by 5 bases, leaving 15 bases between them. The CDR3 DNA reads TGTGCCAGCAGCCTCGGAGAGGGCAATGATCAGCCCCAGCATTTT. Translated, it gives CASSLGEGNDQPQHF.

This clone occurred a few times. The V call is TRBV25-1, the J call TRBJ1-5; weak D call: TRBD1 (5 bases). Trimming pared 9 bases from V and 2 bases from J, leaving 14 bases between. Germline-derived CDR1 and CDR2 are MGHDK and SYGVNS. There are 14 residues in the CDR3. The chain's CDR3 is CASTGWEGNQPQHF. CDR3 sequence (DNA): TGTGCCAGTACAGGTTGGGAGGGCAATCAGCCCCAGCATTTT.

This clone was counted a few times. This sequence joins TRBV6-5 and TRBJ1-2; maybe TRBD1 (6 bases). In germline, CDR1 is MNHEY, CDR2 SVGAGI. This CDR3 is 15 amino acids long. The V gene lost 3 bases and the J gene lost 8 bases, with 19 bases spanning the gap. CDR3 protein: CASSYSGGGAVGYTF. For the CDR3, the DNA is TGTGCCAGCAGTTATTCGGGTGGGGGCGCAGTCGGCTACACCTTC.

This clone was seen a few times. The V call is TRBV30, the J call TRBJ2-3; D ambiguous. This CDR3 is 12 amino acids long. Trimming cost V 2 bases and J 4 bases, with 7 bases left between them. Looked up from germline, CDR1 is GTSNPN and CDR2 is SVGIG (reference sequence). DNA of the CDR3: TGTGCCTGGAGTACCTTCCCAGATACGCAGTATTTT. Its translation: CAWSTFPDTQYF.

This clone has more than one count but fewer than ten. This rearrangement joins TRBV9 to TRBJ2-3; TRBD1 matches 10 bases. Germline loops: CDR1 SGDLS, CDR2 YYNGEE. This CDR3 has 18 amino acids. V lost 0 bases and J lost 1; bases outside the gene matches: 8. CDR3 DNA sequence: TGTGCCAGCAGCGTAGTCCCCGGGGGGACAGGGGGCACAGATACGCAGTATTTT. It codes for CASSVVPGGTGGTDTQYF.

The chain joins TRBV7-9 to TRBJ1-5, with a tentative D call TRBD1 (6 bases). Germline loops: CDR1 SEHNR, CDR2 FQNEAQ (reference sequence). The CDR3 is 13 amino acids. V was trimmed by 4 bases and J by 6 bases, leaving 10 bases between them. CDR3 in amino acids: CASSSEGVQPQHF. The CDR3 bases are TGTGCCAGCAGCTCGGAGGGGGTTCAGCCCCAGCATTTT.

This rearrangement joins TRBV18 to TRBJ1-1; TRBD1 matches 8 bases. Germline CDR1 KGHSH, CDR2 LQKENI. There are 15 residues in the CDR3. V lost 8 bases to trimming and J lost 4 bases; unmatched junction nucleotides: 12. The DNA of the CDR3 is TGTGCCAGCCAAACAGTAGGACAGGGAGGCACTGAAGCTTTCTTT. Its translation: CASQTVGQGGTEAFF.

This clone was seen a handful of times. The chain links TRBV7-3 to TRBJ2-1; 10 nucleotides match TRBD2. Germline CDR1 reads SGHTA; CDR2 reads FQGTGA. CDR3 length equals 18 residues. With 3 bases clipped from V and 7 bases from J, the junction kept 15 bases outside the gene matches. CDR3 in DNA: TGTGCCAGCAGCTTCCACTTCGGGACTAGCGATCTCATGAATGAGCAGTTCTTC. Protein product: CASSFHFGTSDLMNEQFF. The full variable domain, with the rest looked up from reference TRBV7-3 and TRBJ2-1, is GAGVSQTPSNKVTEKGKYVELRCDPISGHTALYWYRQSLGQGPEFLIYFQGTGAADDSGLPNDRFFAVRPEGSVSTLKIQRTERGDSAVYLCASSFHFGTSDLMNEQFFGPGTRLTVL.

This clone was counted a few times. The chain combines TRBV6-6 with TRBJ2-5; 7 bases agree with TRBD1. Germline values: CDR1 MNHNY, CDR2 SVGAGI (reference sequence). The CDR3 runs 14 residues. The V gene end was trimmed by 7 bases and the J gene end by 4 bases; junction bases not matched to a gene: 9. Here the CDR3 reads CASTQDRVRETQYF. The CDR3 region has the DNA TGTGCCAGCACCCAAGACAGGGTGAGAGAGACCCAGTACTTC.

There are a few counts of this clone. CDR3 sequence reads: CASSQSLRSLGTGKYEQYF. The CDR3 DNA reads as TGCGCCAGCAGCCAATCCCTTAGGAGCTTAGGGACAGGAAAATACGAGCAGTACTTC. V usage is TRBV4-1 and J usage is TRBJ2-7, with TRBD1 matching 8 bases. Per germline, CDR1 MGHRA and CDR2 YSYEKL. The CDR3 spans 19 residues. Trimming at V came to 2 bases and at J to 4 bases, leaving 19 bases not matched to a gene.

This clone has a handful of counts. V and J are TRBV19 and TRBJ2-1; TRBD2 agrees at 10 bases. The CDR3 has 14 residues. Trimming at V came to 6 bases and at J to 7 bases, leaving 6 bases not matched to a gene. Germline CDR1 LNHDA, CDR2 SQIVND (reference sequence). The CDR3 spells CASRASGRYNEQFF. CDR3 nucleotide sequence: TGTGCCAGTAGGGCTAGCGGGAGATATAATGAGCAGTTCTTC.

This clone was detected a few times. The chain has TRBV28 and TRBJ2-3; 9 bases fit TRBD2. This CDR3 has 12 amino acids. V dropped 5 bases and J dropped 14; count of bases not matched to a gene: 8. Looked up from germline, CDR1 is MDHEN and CDR2 is SYDVKM. The CDR3 DNA sequence: TGTGCCAGCAGTCCCCCGACTAGCGGTTGGTATTTT. This gives the protein CASSPPTSGWYF. Based on the CDR3 plus reference TRBV28 and TRBJ2-3, the full variable domain is DVKVTQSSRYLVKRTGEKVFLECVQDMDHENMFWYRQDPGLGLRLIYFSYDVKMKEKGDIPEGYSVSREKKERFSLILESASTNQTSMYLCASSPPTSGWYFGPGTRLTVL.